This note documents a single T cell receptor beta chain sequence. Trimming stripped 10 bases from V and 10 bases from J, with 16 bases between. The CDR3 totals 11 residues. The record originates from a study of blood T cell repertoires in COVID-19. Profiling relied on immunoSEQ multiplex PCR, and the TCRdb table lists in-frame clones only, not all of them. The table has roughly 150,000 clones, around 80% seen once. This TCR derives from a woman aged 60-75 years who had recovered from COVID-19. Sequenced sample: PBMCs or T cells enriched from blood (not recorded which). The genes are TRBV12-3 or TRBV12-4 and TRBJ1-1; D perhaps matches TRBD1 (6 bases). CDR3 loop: CATKRDTLAFF. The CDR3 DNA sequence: TGTGCCACCAAAAGGGACACGCTAGCTTTCTTT.